The clone carrying this T cell receptor (beta chain) was seen a few times. The target antigen is unknown. This entry belongs to a study of identical twins. Study-level points and caveats: Compared with models, monozygotic twins showed more out-of-frame TCR alpha sharing.

Everyone who gave samples was a healthy Caucasian. Per germline, CDR1 KGHSH and CDR2 LQKENI. CDR3 length: 16 amino acids. Trimming took 6 bases from V and 7 from J, leaving 22 bases between them. One entry per CDR3 protein results from TCRdb running MiXCR on the 5' RACE reads. Counted here are about 890,000 distinct CDR3 sequences, around an eighth occurring once; the ten biggest clones make up 1.5% to 2%. These data also formed part of another study, on yellow fever vaccine responses in identical twins.

The chain joins TRBV18 to TRBJ2-1, with TRBD2 as a possible D gene (6 bases). Sequencing was performed on PBMCs. This receptor was identified in a woman younger than 30 in good health. The CDR3 loop is CASSGLSGPKWNEQFF. The CDR3 DNA sequence: TGTGCCAGCTCGGGTCTTAGCGGCCCCAAGTGGAATGAGCAGTTCTTC.